A selection of T cell receptor beta chains follows, all from one sample in a study of blood T cell repertoires in COVID-19. Sequenced by immunoSEQ multiplex PCR; TCRdb stores in-frame clones only, minus some. The sample consists of about 73,000 clones, roughly 84% of them appearing once. Sequenced: peripheral blood. These receptors all come from a woman aged 60 to 75 with acute or convalescent COVID-19. Both conserved end residues are part of each CDR3. Fields, in order: D gene, V gene, J gene, clone size, CDR3 protein, CDR3 DNA. A D gene is named only where the DNA matches it firmly. Expanded clones are given a class, and other clones once, few, many or no size at all.

d_gene: TRBD2
v_gene: TRBV7-6
j_gene: TRBJ2-5
abundance: .
CDR3aa: CASSLTERGGRETQYF
CDR3nt: TGTGCCAGCAGCCTTACTGAGCGGGGGGGCAGGGAGACCCAGTACTTC

d_gene: .
v_gene: TRBV6-5
j_gene: TRBJ1-6
abundance: .
CDR3aa: CASSSAGSTNSPLHF
CDR3nt: TGTGCCAGCAGTTCAGCCGGGTCCACCAATTCACCCCTCCACTTT

d_gene: .
v_gene: TRBV19
j_gene: TRBJ1-3
abundance: .
CDR3aa: CASSRDIGNTIYF
CDR3nt: TGTGCCAGTAGCAGGGACATTGGAAACACCATATATTTT

d_gene: TRBD2
v_gene: TRBV18
j_gene: TRBJ2-3
abundance: .
CDR3aa: CASSPPGSGASRDTQYF
CDR3nt: TGTGCCAGCTCACCCCCGGGTAGCGGGGCATCACGTGATACGCAGTATTTT

d_gene: .
v_gene: TRBV29-1
j_gene: TRBJ1-1
abundance: once
CDR3aa: CSVELQGLMNTEAFF
CDR3nt: TGCAGCGTTGAACTCCAGGGGCTTATGAACACTGAAGCTTTCTTT

d_gene: .
v_gene: TRBV2
j_gene: TRBJ2-2
abundance: .
CDR3aa: CASSGWAPTGELFF
CDR3nt: TGTGCCAGCAGTGGGTGGGCCCCCACCGGGGAGCTGTTTTTT

d_gene: TRBD1
v_gene: TRBV5-1
j_gene: TRBJ1-1
abundance: once
CDR3aa: CASRYWTGGMNTEAFF
CDR3nt: TGCGCCAGCAGGTATTGGACAGGGGGCATGAACACTGAAGCTTTCTTT

d_gene: .
v_gene: TRBV5-1
j_gene: TRBJ1-4
abundance: .
CDR3aa: CASSSGLGEKLFF
CDR3nt: TGCGCCAGCAGTTCGGGACTGGGAGAAAAACTGTTTTTT

d_gene: .
v_gene: TRBV29-1
j_gene: TRBJ1-2
abundance: .
CDR3aa: CSVEQGRGYTF
CDR3nt: TGCAGCGTTGAACAGGGCCGTGGCTACACCTTC

d_gene: .
v_gene: TRBV5-1
j_gene: TRBJ2-1
abundance: few
CDR3aa: CASRGGGEQFF
CDR3nt: TGCGCCAGCAGGGGCGGAGGTGAGCAGTTCTTC